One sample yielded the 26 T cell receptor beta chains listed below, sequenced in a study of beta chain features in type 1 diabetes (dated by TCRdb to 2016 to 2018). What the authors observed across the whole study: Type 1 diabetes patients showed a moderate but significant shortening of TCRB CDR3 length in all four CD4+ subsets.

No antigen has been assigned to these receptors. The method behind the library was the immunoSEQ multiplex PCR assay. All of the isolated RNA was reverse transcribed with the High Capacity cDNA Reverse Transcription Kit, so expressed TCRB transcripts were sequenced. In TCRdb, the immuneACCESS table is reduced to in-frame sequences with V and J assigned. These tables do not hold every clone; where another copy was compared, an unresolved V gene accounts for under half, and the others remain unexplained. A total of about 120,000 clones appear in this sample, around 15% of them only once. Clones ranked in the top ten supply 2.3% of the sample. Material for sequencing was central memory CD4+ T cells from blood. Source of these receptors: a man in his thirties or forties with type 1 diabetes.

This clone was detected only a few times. The DNA for the CDR3 is TGTGCCAGCAGCCCGGACTACCGTTCCTACGAGCAGTACTTC. Protein: CASSPDYRSYEQYF. The chain couples TRBV11-2 to TRBJ2-7; D possibly corresponds to TRBD2 (6 bases). The CDR3 is 14 residues long. Deletions cut 5 bases from V and 1 base from J, with 12 bases between. The germline V gene has CDR1 SGHAT and CDR2 FQNNGV.

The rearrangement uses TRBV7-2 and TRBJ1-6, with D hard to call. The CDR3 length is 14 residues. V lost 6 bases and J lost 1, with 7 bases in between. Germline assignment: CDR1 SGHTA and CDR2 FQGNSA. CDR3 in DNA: TGTGCCAGCAGGTCGGGATCCTATAATTCACCCCTCCACTTT. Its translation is CASRSGSYNSPLHF.

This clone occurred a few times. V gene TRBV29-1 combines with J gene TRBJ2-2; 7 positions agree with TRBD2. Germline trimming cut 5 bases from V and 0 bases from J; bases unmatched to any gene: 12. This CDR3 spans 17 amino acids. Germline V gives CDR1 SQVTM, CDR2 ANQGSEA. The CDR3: CSVKKGSGTANTGELFF. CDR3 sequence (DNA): TGCAGCGTTAAGAAAGGGAGCGGGACCGCGAACACCGGGGAGCTGTTTTTT.

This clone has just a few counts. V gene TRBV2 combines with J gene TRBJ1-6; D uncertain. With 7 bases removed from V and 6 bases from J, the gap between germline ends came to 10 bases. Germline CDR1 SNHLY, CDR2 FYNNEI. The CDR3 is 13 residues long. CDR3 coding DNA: TGTGCCAGCACTACAAATCTTAATTCACCCCTCCACTTT. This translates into CASTTNLNSPLHF.

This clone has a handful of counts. The CDR3 DNA reads as TGTGCCAGCAGCTTAGTAGCGGGGGGAAGAACAGATACGCAGTATTTT. Protein: CASSLVAGGRTDTQYF. The genes are TRBV11-3 and TRBJ2-3; TRBD2 agrees at 10 bases. V lost 1 base and J lost 3; bases outside the gene matches: 4. Germline V gene lookup returns CDR1 SGHNT and CDR2 YENEEA. The CDR3 has 16 amino acids.

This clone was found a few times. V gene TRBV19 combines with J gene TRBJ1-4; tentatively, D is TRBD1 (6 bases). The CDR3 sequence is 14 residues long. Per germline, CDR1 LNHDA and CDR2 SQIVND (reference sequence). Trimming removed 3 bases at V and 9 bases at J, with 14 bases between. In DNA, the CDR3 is TGTGCCAGTAGTATGGGGGACACACGACAAAAACTGTTTTTT. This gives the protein CASSMGDTRQKLFF.

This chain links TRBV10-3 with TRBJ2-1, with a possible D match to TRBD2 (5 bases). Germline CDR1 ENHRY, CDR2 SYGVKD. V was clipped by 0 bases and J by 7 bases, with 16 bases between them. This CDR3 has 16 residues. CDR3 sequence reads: CAISESKLVLGNEQFF. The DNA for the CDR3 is TGTGCCATCAGTGAGTCGAAACTAGTCCTCGGGAATGAGCAGTTCTTC.

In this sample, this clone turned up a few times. CDR3 residues: CASSGRPGQINSPLHF. CDR3 DNA: TGTGCCAGCAGCGGGAGGCCGGGACAGATTAATTCACCCCTCCACTTT. V gene TRBV9 combines with J gene TRBJ1-6; 7 bases fit TRBD1. The CDR3 length is 16 residues. Trimming at V came to 3 bases and at J to 6 bases, leaving 9 bases not matched to a gene. Germline V gene lookup returns CDR1 SGDLS and CDR2 YYNGEE.

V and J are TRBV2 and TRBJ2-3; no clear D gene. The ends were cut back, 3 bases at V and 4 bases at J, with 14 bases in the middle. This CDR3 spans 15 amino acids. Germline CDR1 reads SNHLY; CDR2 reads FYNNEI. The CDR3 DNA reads TGTGCCAGCAGTGATGCGCCCTCGGTGGCAGATACGCAGTATTTT. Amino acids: CASSDAPSVADTQYF.

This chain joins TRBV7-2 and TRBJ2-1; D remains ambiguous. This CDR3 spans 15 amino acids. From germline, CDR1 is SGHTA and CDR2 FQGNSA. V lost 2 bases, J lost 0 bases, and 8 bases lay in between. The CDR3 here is CASSLTWSSYNEQFF. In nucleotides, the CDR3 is TGTGCCAGCAGCTTAACCTGGAGCTCCTACAATGAGCAGTTCTTC.

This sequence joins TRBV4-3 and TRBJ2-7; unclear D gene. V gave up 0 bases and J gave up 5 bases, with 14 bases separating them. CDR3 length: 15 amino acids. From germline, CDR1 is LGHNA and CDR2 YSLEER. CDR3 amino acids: CASSQEAWGWDEQYF. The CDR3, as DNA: TGCGCCAGCAGCCAAGAAGCTTGGGGTTGGGACGAGCAGTACTTC.

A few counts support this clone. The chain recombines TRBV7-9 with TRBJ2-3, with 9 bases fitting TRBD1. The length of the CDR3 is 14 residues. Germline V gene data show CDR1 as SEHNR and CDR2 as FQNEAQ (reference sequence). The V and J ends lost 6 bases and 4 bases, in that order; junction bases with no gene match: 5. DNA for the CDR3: TGTGCCAGCAGTCCCGGGACAGGGTCAGATACGCAGTATTTT. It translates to CASSPGTGSDTQYF.

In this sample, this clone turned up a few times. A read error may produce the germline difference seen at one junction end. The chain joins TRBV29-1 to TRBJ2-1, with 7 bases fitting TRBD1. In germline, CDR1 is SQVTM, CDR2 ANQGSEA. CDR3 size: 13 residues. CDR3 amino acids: CSAEGTEYNEQFF. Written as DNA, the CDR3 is TGCAGCGCTGAAGGGACAGAGTACAATGAGCAGTTCTTC.

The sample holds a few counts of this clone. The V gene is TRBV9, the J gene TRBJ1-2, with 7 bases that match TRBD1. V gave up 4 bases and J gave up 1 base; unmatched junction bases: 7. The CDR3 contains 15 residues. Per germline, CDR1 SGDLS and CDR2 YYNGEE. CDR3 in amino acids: CASSHTTGINYGYTF. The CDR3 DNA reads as TGTGCCAGCAGCCACACGACAGGGATTAACTATGGCTACACCTTC.

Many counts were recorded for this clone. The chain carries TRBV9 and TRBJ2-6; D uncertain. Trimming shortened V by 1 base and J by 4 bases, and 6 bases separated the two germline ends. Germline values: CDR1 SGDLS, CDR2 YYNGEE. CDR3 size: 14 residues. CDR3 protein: CASSVPAGANVLTF. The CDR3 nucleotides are TGTGCCAGCAGCGTACCCGCCGGGGCCAACGTCCTGACTTTC.

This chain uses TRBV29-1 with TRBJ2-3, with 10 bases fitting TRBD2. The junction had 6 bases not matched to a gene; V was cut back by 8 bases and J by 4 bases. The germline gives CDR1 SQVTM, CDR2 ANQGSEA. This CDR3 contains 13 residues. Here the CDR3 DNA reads TGCAGCACCAGCGGGGGGGGAGCAGATACGCAGTATTTT. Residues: CSTSGGGADTQYF.

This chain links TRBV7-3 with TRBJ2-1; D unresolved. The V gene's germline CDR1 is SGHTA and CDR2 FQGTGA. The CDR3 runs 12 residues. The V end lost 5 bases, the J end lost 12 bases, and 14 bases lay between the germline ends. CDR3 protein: CASSQDEARQFF. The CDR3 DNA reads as TGTGCCAGCAGCCAAGACGAGGCACGGCAGTTCTTC.

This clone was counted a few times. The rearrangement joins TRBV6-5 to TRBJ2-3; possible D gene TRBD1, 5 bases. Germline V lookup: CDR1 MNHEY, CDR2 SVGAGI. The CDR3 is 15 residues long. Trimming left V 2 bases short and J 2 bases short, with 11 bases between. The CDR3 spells CASSYRGKYTDTQYF. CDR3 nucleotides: TGTGCCAGCAGTTACAGGGGTAAATACACAGATACGCAGTATTTT.

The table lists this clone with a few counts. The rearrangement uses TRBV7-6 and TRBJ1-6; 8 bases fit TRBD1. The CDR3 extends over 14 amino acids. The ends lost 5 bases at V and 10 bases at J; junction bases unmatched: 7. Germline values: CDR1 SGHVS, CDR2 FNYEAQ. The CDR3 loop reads CASSRSQGDSPLHF. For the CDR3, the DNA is TGTGCCAGCAGCCGTTCACAGGGGGACTCACCCCTCCACTTT.

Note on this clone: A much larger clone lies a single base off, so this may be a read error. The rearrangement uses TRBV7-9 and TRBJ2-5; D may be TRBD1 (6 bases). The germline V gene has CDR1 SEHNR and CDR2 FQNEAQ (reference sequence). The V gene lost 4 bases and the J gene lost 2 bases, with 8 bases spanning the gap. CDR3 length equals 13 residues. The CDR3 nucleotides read TGTGCCAGCAGCTCCGGACAGCAAGAGACCCAGTACTTC. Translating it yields CASSSGQQETQYF. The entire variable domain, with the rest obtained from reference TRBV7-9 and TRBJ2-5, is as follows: DTGVSQNPRHKITKRGQNVTFRCDPISEHNRLYWYRQTLGQGPEFLTYFQNEAQLEKSRLLSDRFSAERPKGSFSTLEIQRTEQGDSAMYLCASSSGQQETQYFGPGTRLLVL.

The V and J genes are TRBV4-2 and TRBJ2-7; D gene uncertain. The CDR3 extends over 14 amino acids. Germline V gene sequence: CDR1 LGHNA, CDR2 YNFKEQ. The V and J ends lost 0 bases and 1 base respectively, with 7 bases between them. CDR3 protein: CASSQDPSSYEQYF. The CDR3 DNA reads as TGTGCCAGCAGCCAAGATCCTTCGTCCTACGAGCAGTACTTC.

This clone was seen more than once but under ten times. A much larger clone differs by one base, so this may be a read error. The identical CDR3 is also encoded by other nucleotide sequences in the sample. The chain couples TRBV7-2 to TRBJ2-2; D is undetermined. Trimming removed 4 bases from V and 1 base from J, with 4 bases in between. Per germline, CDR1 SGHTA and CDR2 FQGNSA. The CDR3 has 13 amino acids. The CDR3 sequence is CASSSLNTGELFF. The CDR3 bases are TGTGCCAGCAGCTCCCTGAACACCGGGGAGCTGTTTTTT.

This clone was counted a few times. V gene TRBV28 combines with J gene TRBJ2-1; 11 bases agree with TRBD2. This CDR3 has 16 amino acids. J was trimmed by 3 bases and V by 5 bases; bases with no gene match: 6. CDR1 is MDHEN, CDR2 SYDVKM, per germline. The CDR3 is CASSPTLAGGYNEQFF. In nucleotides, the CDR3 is TGTGCCAGCAGTCCCACCCTAGCGGGGGGCTACAATGAGCAGTTCTTC.

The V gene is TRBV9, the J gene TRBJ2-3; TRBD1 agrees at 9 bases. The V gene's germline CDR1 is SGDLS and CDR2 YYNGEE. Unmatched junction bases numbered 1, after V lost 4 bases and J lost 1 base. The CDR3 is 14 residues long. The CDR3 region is CASSRTGGTDTQYF. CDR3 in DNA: TGTGCCAGCAGCAGGACAGGGGGCACAGATACGCAGTATTTT.

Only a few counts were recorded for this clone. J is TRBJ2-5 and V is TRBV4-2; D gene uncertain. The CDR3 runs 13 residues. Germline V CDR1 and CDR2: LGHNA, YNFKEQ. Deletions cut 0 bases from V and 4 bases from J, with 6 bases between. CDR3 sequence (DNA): TGTGCCAGCAGCCAAGATTCCGGAGAGACCCAGTACTTC. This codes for CASSQDSGETQYF.

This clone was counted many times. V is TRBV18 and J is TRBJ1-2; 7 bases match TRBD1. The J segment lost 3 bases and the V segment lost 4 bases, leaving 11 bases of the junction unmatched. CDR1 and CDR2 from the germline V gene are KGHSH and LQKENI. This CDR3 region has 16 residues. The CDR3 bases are TGTGCCAGCTCACATCGGCGGGGACAGCCCGACTATGGCTACACCTTC. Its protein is CASSHRRGQPDYGYTF. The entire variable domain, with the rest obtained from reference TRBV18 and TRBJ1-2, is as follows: NAGVMQNPRHLVRRRGQEARLRCSPMKGHSHVYWYRQLPEEGLKFMVYLQKENIIDESGMPKERFSAEFPKEGPSILRIQQVVRGDSAAYFCASSHRRGQPDYGYTFGSGTRLTVV.